The 27 T cell receptor beta chains given below trace back to one sample, sequenced in a study of blood T cell repertoires in COVID-19. The repertoire was sequenced with immunoSEQ multiplex PCR; TCRdb's copy has only in-frame clones and lacks some. The sample carries roughly 140,000 clones, 65% to 90% recorded once. The sample was peripheral blood. The receptors here all came from a woman aged 45-65 years in a cohort sampled during active or convalescent COVID-19.

This chain connects TRBV4-3 to TRBJ1-3; D unresolved. Trimming cost V 0 bases and J 4 bases, with 7 bases left between them. Looked up from germline, CDR1 is LGHNA and CDR2 is YSLEER. The CDR3 spans 14 residues. The CDR3: CASSQERLGNTIYF. CDR3 coding DNA: TGCGCCAGCAGCCAAGAGAGACTAGGAAACACCATATATTTT.

J is TRBJ1-1 and V is TRBV14, with D hard to call. Deletions cut 2 bases from V and 1 base from J, with 11 bases between. The CDR3 loop spans 15 amino acids. Looked up from germline, CDR1 is SGHDN and CDR2 is FVKESK. CDR3 region: CASSQQATENTEAFF. The CDR3 coding sequence is TGTGCCAGCAGCCAACAGGCTACGGAGAACACTGAAGCTTTCTTT.

The gene calls are TRBV7-8 and TRBJ1-4; D might be TRBD1 (5 bases). The germline gives CDR1 SGHVS, CDR2 FQNEAQ. CDR3 length: 17 residues. V shed 5 bases and J shed 3 bases, with 19 bases lying between them. The CDR3 nucleotides read TGTGCCAGCAGCCCCCAGCGTGTGGTCAGGGCTAATGAAAAACTGTTTTTT. Its protein product is CASSPQRVVRANEKLFF.

The chain recombines TRBV11-3 with TRBJ2-1; no definite D call. Germline V gene lookup returns CDR1 SGHNT and CDR2 YENEEA. V gave up 0 bases and J gave up 5 bases, with 8 bases separating them. CDR3 length: 14 residues. The CDR3 region is CASSLEGGDNEQFF. CDR3 nucleotide sequence: TGTGCCAGCAGCTTAGAAGGTGGAGACAATGAGCAGTTCTTC.

The chain carries TRBV6-2 or TRBV6-3 and TRBJ1-3; 11 bases line up with TRBD1. J lost 3 bases, V lost 0 bases, and 4 bases had no gene match. There are 17 residues in the CDR3. The germline V gene has CDR1 MNHEY and CDR2 SVGEGT. CDR3 sequence: CASSYSRTGGSGNTIYF. CDR3 nucleotides: TGTGCCAGCAGTTACTCAAGGACAGGGGGCAGTGGAAACACCATATATTTT.

V usage is TRBV25-1 and J usage is TRBJ1-2; possible D gene TRBD1, 6 bases. Germline V gene data show CDR1 as MGHDK and CDR2 as SYGVNS. This CDR3 is built from 16 residues. Between the trimmed V and J ends, which lost 8 bases and 8 bases, there was a span of 27 bases. The CDR3 sequence: CASAQSGHTSLKGYTF. The CDR3, as DNA: TGTGCCAGCGCACAATCGGGACATACCTCGTTGAAAGGCTACACCTTC.

This clone has a single count. CDR3 sequence (DNA): TGTGCCAGCAGGGTACAGGGGGCAAATCTCCACTTT. Its translation is CASRVQGANLHF. J is TRBJ1-6 and V is TRBV12-3 or TRBV12-4; 9 nucleotides line up with TRBD1. The trim removed 6 bases at V and 16 bases at J, leaving 7 bases unmatched. The length of the CDR3 is 12 residues.

This chain uses TRBV5-1 with TRBJ1-1; 9 positions match TRBD1. This CDR3 is 22 amino acids long. Germline V gives CDR1 SGHRS, CDR2 YFSETQ. Trimming took 3 bases from V and 0 from J; bases not matched to a gene: 24. The CDR3 loop reads CASSSLSSLTGTGMALNTEAFF. CDR3 bases: TGCGCCAGCAGCTCTCTATCATCCTTAACCGGGACAGGGATGGCCCTGAACACTGAAGCTTTCTTT. Drawing the rest from reference TRBV5-1 and TRBJ1-1, the complete variable domain is KAGVTQTPRYLIKTRGQQVTLSCSPISGHRSVSWYQQTPGQGLQFLFEYFSETQRNKGNFPGRFSGRQFSNSRSEMNVSTLELGDSALYLCASSSLSSLTGTGMALNTEAFFGQGTRLTVV.

As for this clone: Because the CDR3 is missing its conserved closing phenylalanine or tryptophan, this is likely a read error. The DNA is left out, because the CDR3 cannot be placed on it with certainty; the CDR3 is given as TCRdb lists it. The CDR3 spells CASSQSAGREL. J is TRBJ1-4 and V is TRBV23-1. TRBV23-1 is designated an ORF whose function remains uncertain. From its first to its last residue, the CDR3 has 11 amino acids.

V and J are TRBV19 and TRBJ2-2; no reliable D call. Germline V gene lookup returns CDR1 LNHDA and CDR2 SQIVND (reference sequence). V lost 7 bases and J 6 bases, leaving 6 bases between the germline ends. This CDR3 has 11 residues. The CDR3 spells CASNLAGELFF. The CDR3 nucleotides read TGTGCCAGTAACCTAGCCGGGGAGCTGTTTTTT.

The genes are TRBV29-1 and TRBJ2-7, with 13 positions matching TRBD2. V trimming: 6 bases; J trimming: 2 bases; junction bases outside the gene matches: 1. Germline CDR1 SQVTM, CDR2 ANQGSEA. This CDR3 spans 13 amino acids. CDR3: CSVGTSGAYEQYF. CDR3 coding DNA: TGCAGCGTGGGGACTAGCGGGGCCTACGAGCAGTACTTC.

The rearrangement joins TRBV13 to TRBJ1-1; the D is unclear. Germline lookup yields CDR1 PRHDT and CDR2 FYEKMQ (reference sequence). This CDR3 contains 13 residues. Trimming took 0 bases from V and 5 from J, leaving 7 bases between them. CDR3 residues: CASSLGFPTEAFF. The CDR3 DNA is TGTGCCAGCAGCTTAGGTTTTCCGACTGAAGCTTTCTTT.

This chain connects TRBV7-9 to TRBJ1-3; 8 bases are shared with TRBD1. This CDR3 is built from 15 residues. Germline V lookup: CDR1 SEHNR, CDR2 FQNEAQ (reference sequence). Germline trimming cut 0 bases from V and 6 bases from J; bases unmatched to any gene: 4. The chain's CDR3 is CASSLAPGGINTIYF. In DNA form, the CDR3 reads TGTGCCAGCAGCTTAGCGCCAGGGGGCATAAACACCATATATTTT.

The V gene is TRBV11-3, the J gene TRBJ1-3; D is ambiguous. Germline V lookup: CDR1 SGHNT, CDR2 YENEEA. Trimming left V 1 base short and J 2 bases short, with 3 bases between. This CDR3 region has 13 residues. This chain's CDR3 is CASSLGTGNTIYF. CDR3 nucleotide sequence: TGTGCCAGCAGCTTAGGTACTGGAAACACCATATATTTT.

This rearrangement joins TRBV6-5 to TRBJ1-6, with D perhaps matching TRBD1 (6 bases). Trimming stripped 6 bases from V and 7 bases from J, with 16 bases between. This CDR3 spans 15 amino acids. Germline V gene lookup returns CDR1 MNHEY and CDR2 SVGAGI. The CDR3 DNA reads as TGTGCCAGCAGACCCTCAACAGGGTGGAATTCACCCCTCCACTTT. Translated, it gives CASRPSTGWNSPLHF.

This chain connects TRBV5-6 to TRBJ2-7, with 9 bases identical to TRBD1. CDR3 length equals 13 residues. Per the germline V gene, CDR1 is SGHDT and CDR2 is YYEEEE. The junction had 5 bases not matched to a gene; V was cut back by 5 bases and J by 5 bases. Here the CDR3 DNA reads TGTGCCAGCAGACCCGGGACAGGGAACGAGCAGTACTTC. It encodes CASRPGTGNEQYF.

The chain joins TRBV18 to TRBJ1-4, with a tentative D call TRBD1 (6 bases). The CDR3 contains 15 residues. Germline CDR1 is KGHSH and CDR2 is LQKENI. Trimming stripped 5 bases from V and 9 bases from J, with 19 bases between. The CDR3 here is CASSSLAGEVQKLFF. The CDR3 nucleotides read TGTGCCAGCTCATCCCTGGCAGGGGAAGTCCAAAAACTGTTTTTT.

This chain connects TRBV3-1 (or the pseudogene TRBV3-2) to TRBJ1-6; 8 positions match TRBD1. The CDR3 consists of 16 residues. V shed 1 base and J 7 bases; nucleotides not matched to a gene: 6. Germline V CDR1 and CDR2: LGHDT, YNNKEL (reference sequence). CDR3 residues: CASSQAQGAGNSPLHF. The CDR3 DNA is TGTGCCAGCAGCCAAGCCCAGGGGGCTGGGAATTCACCCCTCCACTTT.

The chain carries TRBV29-1 and TRBJ1-5, with unresolved D. CDR1 and CDR2 (germline): SQVTM, ANQGSEA. The V end lost 5 bases, the J end lost 3 bases, and 11 bases lay between the germline ends. The CDR3 loop spans 13 amino acids. The DNA for the CDR3 is TGCAGCGTTCGGGATAACATCAATCAGCCCCAGCATTTT. It translates to CSVRDNINQPQHF.

The CDR3 nucleotides are TGTGCCTCAGCCCCGGGTATCGGCTACGAGCAGTACTTC. Amino acid sequence: CASAPGIGYEQYF. The genes are TRBV30 and TRBJ2-7; D ambiguous. Germline CDR1 reads GTSNPN; CDR2 reads SVGIG (reference sequence). Trimming stripped 7 bases from V and 3 bases from J, with 16 bases between. The CDR3 contains 13 residues.

The chain links TRBV6-5 to TRBJ1-2; 7 positions match TRBD1. The V segment lost 6 bases and the J segment 7 bases; nucleotides outside the gene matches: 8. CDR1 is MNHEY, CDR2 SVGAGI, per germline. This CDR3 contains 13 residues. CDR3 bases: TGTGCCAGCAGGCAAACAGGGGATCTTGGCTACACCTTC. Protein product: CASRQTGDLGYTF.

The chain recombines TRBV30 with TRBJ1-6; D is uncertain. Per the germline V gene, CDR1 is GTSNPN and CDR2 is SVGIG (reference sequence). V was cut by 3 bases and J by 11 bases, with 14 bases left in between. The CDR3 sequence is 13 residues long. DNA for the CDR3: TGTGCCTGGAGCCCCCAGGTAATGGCACCCCTCCACTTT. Translated, it gives CAWSPQVMAPLHF. The entire variable domain, with the rest obtained from reference TRBV30 and TRBJ1-6, is as follows: SQTIHQWPATLVQPVGSPLSLECTVEGTSNPNLYWYRQAAGRGLQLLFYSVGIGQISSEVPQNLSASRPQDRQFILSSKKLLLSDSGFYLCAWSPQVMAPLHFGNGTRLTVT.

J is TRBJ1-5 and V is TRBV7-2; 8 bases match TRBD1. The ends lost 1 base at V and 4 bases at J; junction bases unmatched: 0. CDR1 and CDR2 (germline): SGHTA, FQGNSA. This CDR3 contains 14 residues. The CDR3 sequence: CASSLGQGNQPQHF. CDR3 in DNA: TGTGCCAGCAGCTTAGGACAGGGGAATCAGCCCCAGCATTTT.

This clone was detected a few times. The chain is built from TRBV6-2 or TRBV6-3 and TRBJ1-2, with D possibly matching TRBD1 (5 bases). Germline V gives CDR1 MNHEY, CDR2 SVGEGT. Trimming pared 2 bases from V and 7 bases from J, leaving 11 bases between. CDR3 length: 13 residues. The CDR3, as DNA: TGTGCCAGCAGTTACCCGACAGCGATTGGCTACACCTTC. Amino acid sequence: CASSYPTAIGYTF.

This chain joins TRBV4-2 and TRBJ2-5; 8 bases align to TRBD2. J was trimmed by 1 base and V by 4 bases; bases with no gene match: 8. In germline, CDR1 is LGHNA, CDR2 YNFKEQ. CDR3 size: 16 residues. The DNA for the CDR3 is TGTGCCAGCAGCCTCAAAAGCGGGGGTCCCCAAGAGACCCAGTACTTC. Translated, it gives CASSLKSGGPQETQYF.

This clone was counted a few times. The V call is TRBV23-1, the J call TRBJ1-5; 10 bases are shared with TRBD1. TRBV23-1 is reported as an ORF; its role is uncertain. CDR3 length equals 16 residues. The J segment lost 5 bases and the V segment lost 2 bases, leaving 6 bases of the junction unmatched. This CDR3 reads CASSQRGGTGDQPQHF. The CDR3 nucleotides read TGCGCCAGCAGTCAAAGGGGCGGGACAGGGGATCAGCCCCAGCATTTT.

The chain uses TRBV7-9 and TRBJ2-1; D gene ambiguous. The CDR3 is made up of 15 amino acids. CDR1 SEHNR and CDR2 FQNEAQ come from the germline V gene (reference sequence). The V end lost 1 base, the J end lost 3 bases, and 10 bases lay between the germline ends. The CDR3 DNA sequence: TGTGCCAGCAGCTTAGAGTTGGCTGTCTACAATGAGCAGTTCTTC. Encoded protein: CASSLELAVYNEQFF. Full variable domain (rest looked up from reference TRBV7-9 and TRBJ2-1): DTGVSQNPRHKITKRGQNVTFRCDPISEHNRLYWYRQTLGQGPEFLTYFQNEAQLEKSRLLSDRFSAERPKGSFSTLEIQRTEQGDSAMYLCASSLELAVYNEQFFGPGTRLTVL.